This TCR beta chain was recorded in a study of Tregs in tolerant kidney transplant recipients (dated by TCRdb to between 2018 and 2021). For context, the study as a whole: Additional Treg samples were obtained from an approximately 3-day mixed lymphocyte reaction with belatacept, in some cases followed by an approximately 5-day donor restimulation, before recipient CD4+CD25+CD127- cells were sorted. TCRbeta sequencing was used in the study to identify donor-specific regulatory T cells before combined kidney and bone marrow transplantation, and the identified cells were then tracked after transplant. TCRbeta repertoire sequencing was used in 3 healthy controls to compare several ways of expanding Tregs specific for an allogeneic donor. Antibodies distinguished recipient from donor cells when sorting primary belatacept mixed lymphocyte reaction cultures. What the work shows at the level of the full study, not this receptor alone: Expanding Tregs with activated donor B cells appeared to identify the most biologically relevant and donor-specific TCRbeta repertoire. Biological reproducibility was not directly addressed, though technical replication error appeared minimal. Because the study included only a small number of patients, the results must be confirmed in larger populations and under other immunosuppression protocols.

To note about this clone: The antigen it recognizes is unknown. The record has no base qualities; no much larger clone is one base away.

The CDR3 sequence holds 15 residues, the cysteine and phenylalanine included. Left in the record is the CDR3 DNA by itself, 45 bases read in frame from the first base. Looking up the germline V gene (reference sequence) yields CDR1 MNHNY and CDR2 SVGAGI. V and J lose 6 bases and 0 bases, and a span of 12 bases separates them. Blood from healthy controls was obtained either from healthy volunteers or as purchased buffy coats. Healthy control blood was processed by Ficoll density gradient to PBMCs and cryopreserved; patient PBMCs were collected before and after transplant. For TCRbeta CDR3 sequencing, genomic DNA was extracted from sorted cells using the QIAGEN DNeasy Blood and Tissue Kit. High-throughput TCRbeta CDR3 sequencing was carried out commercially through immunoSEQ, with PCR amplification with bias correction and internal controls included. On the authors' methods: A unique productive TCRbeta sequence was defined by the CDR3 nucleotide sequence when primers matched, and otherwise by the CDR3 amino acid sequence together with the Vbeta and Jbeta genes. A sequence counted as donor-reactive if, in CFSE-low cells, the sequence had a frequency of at least 0.01% and was expanded at least 5-fold compared with unstimulated cells. Repertoire divergence was quantified by Jensen-Shannon divergence using the top 100 TCRbeta sequences ranked by frequency. For samples with multiple sequencing runs, sorting error was corrected separately for each run before the runs were pooled. The table was pulled from immuneACCESS by TCRdb, which kept in-frame rearrangements only. Such tables lose some clones; where checked, under half of the loss comes from unresolved V genes, and the rest has no known cause. For V, J and clone size, that table is used; D and trimming come from the DNA. Counted in this sample were around 16,000 clones; approximately 61% of them appeared once. The ten largest clones take up roughly 3.2% of the sample.

The sequence derives from a human donor in good health. The specimen sequenced was Tregs from blood cultured with allogeneic cells. Here the chain combines TRBV6-6 and TRBJ2-1, and the D gene may be TRBD2, 5 bases matching. CDR3 protein: CASSHPRGSYNEQFF. The DNA sequence is as follows: TGTGCCAGCAGCCACCCACGGGGCTCCTACAATGAGCAGTTCTTC.